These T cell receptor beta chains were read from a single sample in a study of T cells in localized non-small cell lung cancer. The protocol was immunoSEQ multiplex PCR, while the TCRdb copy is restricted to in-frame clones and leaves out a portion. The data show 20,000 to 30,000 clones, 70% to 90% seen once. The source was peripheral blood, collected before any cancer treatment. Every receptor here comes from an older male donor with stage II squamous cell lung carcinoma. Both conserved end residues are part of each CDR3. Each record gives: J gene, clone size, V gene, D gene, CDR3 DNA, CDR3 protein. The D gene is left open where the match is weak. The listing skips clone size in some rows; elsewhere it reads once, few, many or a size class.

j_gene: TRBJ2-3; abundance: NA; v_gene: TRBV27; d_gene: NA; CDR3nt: TGTGCCAGCAGTTTAATGGGGCGTGCCACAGATACGCAGTATTTT; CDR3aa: CASSLMGRATDTQYF
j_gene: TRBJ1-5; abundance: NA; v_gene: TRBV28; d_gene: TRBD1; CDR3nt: TGTGCCAGCAGTTTAGGGACAGGGAGGAATCAGCCCCAGCATTTT; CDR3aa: CASSLGTGRNQPQHF
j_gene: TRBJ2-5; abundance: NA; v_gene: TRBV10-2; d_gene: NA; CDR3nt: TGCGCCAGCAGTGGGCTAGCAACCAAGGAGACCCAGTACTTC; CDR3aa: CASSGLATKETQYF
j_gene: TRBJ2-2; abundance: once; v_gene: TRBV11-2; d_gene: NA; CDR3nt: TGTGCCAGCAGCCCCCGGATCCGTGGGGCCGGGGAGCTGTTTTTT; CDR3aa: CASSPRIRGAGELFF
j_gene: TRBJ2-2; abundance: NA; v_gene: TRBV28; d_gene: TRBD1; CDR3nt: TGTGCCAGCAGTTTAAGGGGGCGGTCCGGGGAGCTGTTTTTT; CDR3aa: CASSLRGRSGELFF
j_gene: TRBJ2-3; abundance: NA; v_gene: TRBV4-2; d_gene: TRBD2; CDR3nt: TGTGCCAGCAGCCAAGGAGGGTCTAGCGGGAGGGATTATACAGATACGCAGTATTTT; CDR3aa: CASSQGGSSGRDYTDTQYF
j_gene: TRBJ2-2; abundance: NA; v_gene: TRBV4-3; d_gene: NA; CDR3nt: TGCGCCAGCAGCCAAGATCCGAGCCAGGTCGTCGGGGAGCTGTTTTTT; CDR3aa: CASSQDPSQVVGELFF
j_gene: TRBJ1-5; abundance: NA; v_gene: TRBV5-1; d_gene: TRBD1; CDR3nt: TGCGCCAGCAGTCCGGGACAGGGCAATAGCAATCAGCCCCAGCATTTT; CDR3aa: CASSPGQGNSNQPQHF
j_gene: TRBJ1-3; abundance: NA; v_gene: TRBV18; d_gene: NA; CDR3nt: TGTGCCAGCTCACCGAGTGAAGGGGCGAACACCATATATTTT; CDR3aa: CASSPSEGANTIYF
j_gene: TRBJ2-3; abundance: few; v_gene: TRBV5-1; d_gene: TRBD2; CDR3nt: TGCGCCAGCAGCTCCTGGCGGAGCGGGGGGCCGACAGATACGCAGTATTTT; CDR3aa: CASSSWRSGGPTDTQYF
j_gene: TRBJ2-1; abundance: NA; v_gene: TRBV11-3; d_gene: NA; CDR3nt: TGTGCCAGCAGTCGGAACAACTACAATGAGCAGTTCTTC; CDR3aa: CASSRNNYNEQFF
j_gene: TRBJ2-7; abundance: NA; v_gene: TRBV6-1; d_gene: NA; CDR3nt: TGTGCCAGCCTACTAGATCCCCCCTACGAGCAGTACTTC; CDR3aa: CASLLDPPYEQYF
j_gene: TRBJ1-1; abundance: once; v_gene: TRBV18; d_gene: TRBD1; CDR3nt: TGTGCCAGCTCACCGCAGACAGGGGATAACACTGAAGCTTTCTTT; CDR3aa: CASSPQTGDNTEAFF
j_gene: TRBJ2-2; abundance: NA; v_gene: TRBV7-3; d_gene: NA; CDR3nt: TGTGCCAGCAGCTTACTGAACACCGGGGAGCTGTTTTTT; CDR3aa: CASSLLNTGELFF
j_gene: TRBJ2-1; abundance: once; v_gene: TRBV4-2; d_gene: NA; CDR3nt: TGTGCCAGCAGCCAAGTTTTACAACGCCACAATGAGCAGTTCTTC; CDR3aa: CASSQVLQRHNEQFF
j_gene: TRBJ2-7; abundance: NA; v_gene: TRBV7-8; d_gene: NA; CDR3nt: TGTGCCAGCAGCTTAGTCTCTAGCCGCGAGCAGTACTTC; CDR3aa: CASSLVSSREQYF
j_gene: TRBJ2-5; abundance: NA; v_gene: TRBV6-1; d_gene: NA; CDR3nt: TGTGCCAGCACCCTACAAGAGACCCAGTACTTC; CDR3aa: CASTLQETQYF
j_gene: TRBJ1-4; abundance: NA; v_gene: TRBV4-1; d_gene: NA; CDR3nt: TGCGCCAGCAGCCAAGACAGGACTATTCGAAAACTGTTTTTT; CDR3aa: CASSQDRTIRKLFF
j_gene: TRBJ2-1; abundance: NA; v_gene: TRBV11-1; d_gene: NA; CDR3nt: TGTGCCAGCAGCTCAGGGGAGTATCGCTACAATGAGCAGTTCTTC; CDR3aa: CASSSGEYRYNEQFF
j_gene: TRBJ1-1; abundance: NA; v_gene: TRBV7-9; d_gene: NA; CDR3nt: TGTGCCAGCAGCGTGGACAGGAACACTGAAGCTTTCTTT; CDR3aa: CASSVDRNTEAFF
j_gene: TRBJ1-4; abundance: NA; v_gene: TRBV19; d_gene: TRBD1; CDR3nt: TGTGCCAGTAGTAAGGGGCCGGGACAGGAGAATGAAAAACTGTTTTTT; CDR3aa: CASSKGPGQENEKLFF
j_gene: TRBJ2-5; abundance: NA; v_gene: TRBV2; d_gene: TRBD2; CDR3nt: TGTGCCAGCAATCCGGGGACTAGCGGGAGGGCCAGGGAGACCCAGTACTTC; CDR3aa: CASNPGTSGRARETQYF
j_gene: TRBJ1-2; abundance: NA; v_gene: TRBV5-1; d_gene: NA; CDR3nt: TGCGCCAGCAGCTTGGCCGGCAGACTAACTATGGGCGGCTACACCTTC; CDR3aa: CASSLAGRLTMGGYTF
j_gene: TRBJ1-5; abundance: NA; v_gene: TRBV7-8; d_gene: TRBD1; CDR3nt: TGTGCCAGCAGCTTCCGGTCGCGGGACAGAACCTCTCAGCCCCAGCATTTT; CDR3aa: CASSFRSRDRTSQPQHF
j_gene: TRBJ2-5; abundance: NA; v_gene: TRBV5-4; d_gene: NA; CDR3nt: TGTGCCAGCAGCACCCGGACGGTCCAAGAGACCCAGTACTTC; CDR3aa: CASSTRTVQETQYF
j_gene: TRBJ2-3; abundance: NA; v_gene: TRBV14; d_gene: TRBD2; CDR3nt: TGTGCCAGCAGCCAGGGACTAGCGGGAGTGGAGACGCAGTATTTT; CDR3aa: CASSQGLAGVETQYF
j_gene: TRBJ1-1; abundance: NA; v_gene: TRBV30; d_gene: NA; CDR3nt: TGTGCCTGGACTGACCTTGTTGAAGCTTTCTTT; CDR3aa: CAWTDLVEAFF
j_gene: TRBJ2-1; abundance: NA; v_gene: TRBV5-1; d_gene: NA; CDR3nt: TGCGCCAGCAGCTTGGCGGCCGGTAATGAGCAGTTCTTC; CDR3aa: CASSLAAGNEQFF
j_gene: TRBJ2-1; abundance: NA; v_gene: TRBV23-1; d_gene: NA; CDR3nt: TGCGCCAGCAGTCAATCAAACGGCCGTAATGAGCAGTTCTTC; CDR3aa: CASSQSNGRNEQFF
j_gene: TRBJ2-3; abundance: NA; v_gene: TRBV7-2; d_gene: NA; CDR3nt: TGTGCCAGCAGCTTAATGGTGGGGTTAAACACAGATACGCAGTATTTT; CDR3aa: CASSLMVGLNTDTQYF
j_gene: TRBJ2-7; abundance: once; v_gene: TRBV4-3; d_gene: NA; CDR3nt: TGCGCCAGCAGCCAAGATACAGGGTCCTTGTACGAGCAGTACTTC; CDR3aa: CASSQDTGSLYEQYF
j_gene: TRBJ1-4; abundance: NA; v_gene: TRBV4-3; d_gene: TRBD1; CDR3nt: TGCGCCAGCAGCCTCGGACAGGCTGCTAATGAAAAACTGTTTTTT; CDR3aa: CASSLGQAANEKLFF
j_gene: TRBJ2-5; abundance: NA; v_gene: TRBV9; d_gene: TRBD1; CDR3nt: TGTGCCAGCAGCGTAACAGGGGGCTGGGAGACCCAGTACTTC; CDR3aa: CASSVTGGWETQYF
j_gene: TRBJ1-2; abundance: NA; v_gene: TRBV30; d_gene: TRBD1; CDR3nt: TGTGCCTTCCGTAGACAGGGTATAAACTATGGCTACACCTTC; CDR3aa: CAFRRQGINYGYTF
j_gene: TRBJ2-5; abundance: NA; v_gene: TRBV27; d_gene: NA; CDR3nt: TGTGCCAGCAGTTTAAGGCGGGATCGAGAGACCCAGTACTTC; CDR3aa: CASSLRRDRETQYF
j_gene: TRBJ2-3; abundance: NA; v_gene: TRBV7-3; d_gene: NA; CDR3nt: TGTGCCAGCAGCTTAATGGGGCCAGATACGCAGTATTTT; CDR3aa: CASSLMGPDTQYF
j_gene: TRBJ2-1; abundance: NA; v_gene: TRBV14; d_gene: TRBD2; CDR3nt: TGTGCCAGCAGCCTGGGACTAGCGGGAGGGCCGGTTGAGCAGTTCTTC; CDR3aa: CASSLGLAGGPVEQFF
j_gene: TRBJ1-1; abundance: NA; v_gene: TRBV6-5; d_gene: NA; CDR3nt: TGTGCCAGCAGTCCGGACCCAAGTCTGACTGAAGCTTTCTTT; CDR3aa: CASSPDPSLTEAFF
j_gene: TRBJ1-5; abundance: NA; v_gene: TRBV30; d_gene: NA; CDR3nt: TGTGCCTGGAGCCCGGACTCCAATCAGCCCCAGCATTTT; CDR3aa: CAWSPDSNQPQHF
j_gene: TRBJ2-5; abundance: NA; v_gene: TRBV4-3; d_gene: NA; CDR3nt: TGCGCCAGCAGCCAAGATCTGAGGGACCAAGAGACCCAGTACTTC; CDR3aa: CASSQDLRDQETQYF
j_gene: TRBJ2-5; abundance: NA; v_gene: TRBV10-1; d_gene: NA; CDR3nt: TGCGCCAGCAGTGGGCCAGGCGCCGAGACCCAGTACTTC; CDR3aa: CASSGPGAETQYF
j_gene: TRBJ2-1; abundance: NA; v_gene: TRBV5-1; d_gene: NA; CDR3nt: TGCGCCAGCAGCTTCCGCGGGAAAAATGAGCAGTTCTTC; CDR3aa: CASSFRGKNEQFF
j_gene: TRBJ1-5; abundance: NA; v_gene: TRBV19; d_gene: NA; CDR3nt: TGTGCCAGTAGCTTGCGGGATGCGGACAATCAGCCCCAGCATTTT; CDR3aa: CASSLRDADNQPQHF
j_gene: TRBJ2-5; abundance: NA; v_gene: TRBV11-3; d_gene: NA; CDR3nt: TGTGCCAGCAGCTTAAATGAGGGCAGGAGGGAGACCCAGTACTTC; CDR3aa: CASSLNEGRRETQYF
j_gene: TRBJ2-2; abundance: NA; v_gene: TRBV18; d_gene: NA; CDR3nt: TGTGCCAGCTCATCAAAAAGACCCGGGGAGCTGTTTTTT; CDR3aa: CASSSKRPGELFF
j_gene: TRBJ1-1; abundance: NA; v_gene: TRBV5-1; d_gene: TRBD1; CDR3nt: TGCGCCAGCAGCCCCATGACAGGGGTTGAGACTGAAGCTTTCTTT; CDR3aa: CASSPMTGVETEAFF
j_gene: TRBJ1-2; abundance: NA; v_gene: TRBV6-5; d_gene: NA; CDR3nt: TGTGCCAGCAGTTACTCGAGGGGGGACGGCTACACCTTC; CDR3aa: CASSYSRGDGYTF